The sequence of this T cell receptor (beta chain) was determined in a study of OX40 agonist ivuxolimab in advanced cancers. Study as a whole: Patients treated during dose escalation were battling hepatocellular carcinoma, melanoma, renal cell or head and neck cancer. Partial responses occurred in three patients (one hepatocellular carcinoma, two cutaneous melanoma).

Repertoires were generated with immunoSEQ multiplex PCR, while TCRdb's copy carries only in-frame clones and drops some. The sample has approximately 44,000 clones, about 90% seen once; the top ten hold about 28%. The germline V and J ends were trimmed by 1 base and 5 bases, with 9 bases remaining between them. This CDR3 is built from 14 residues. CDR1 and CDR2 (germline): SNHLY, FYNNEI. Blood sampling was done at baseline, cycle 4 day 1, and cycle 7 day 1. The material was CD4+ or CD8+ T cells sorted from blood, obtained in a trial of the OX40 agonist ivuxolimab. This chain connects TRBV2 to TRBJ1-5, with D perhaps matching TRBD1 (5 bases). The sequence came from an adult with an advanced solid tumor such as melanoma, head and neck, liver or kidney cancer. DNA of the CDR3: TGTGCCAGCAGTGAAGGGCAGGGCGATCAGCCCCAGCATTTT. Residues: CASSEGQGDQPQHF.